One and the same sample provided the 2 T cell receptor beta chains below, sequenced in a study of shared clonotypes between healthy human individuals. TCRdb keeps only in-frame clones here, not all; method: immunoSEQ multiplex PCR. The sample records about 120,000 clones, about 70% being singletons. What was sequenced was memory CD8+ T cells sorted from blood. Subset noted: CD45RO+ cells pooled with CCR7-negative TemRA cells. The receptor set was obtained from a woman aged 30 to 39 in good health.

The chain recombines TRBV19 with TRBJ2-3; the match to TRBD2 covers 9 bases. The CDR3 loop spans 17 amino acids. The germline V gene has CDR1 LNHDA and CDR2 SQIVND (reference sequence). V shed 4 bases, J shed 2 bases, and the junction held 10 bases outside the gene matches. CDR3 loop: CASSTSRLAENTDTQYF. For the CDR3, the DNA is TGTGCCAGTAGTACCTCCAGACTAGCGGAGAACACAGATACGCAGTATTTT.

CDR3 in DNA: TGTGCCAGCTCACCGCCCGAGGGGGCGGCCTACGAGCAGTACTTC. Translated: CASSPPEGAAYEQYF. The chain is built from TRBV18 and TRBJ2-7, with TRBD1 identical over 7 bases. The ends lost 3 bases at V and 2 bases at J; junction bases unmatched: 7. This CDR3 is built from 15 residues. The germline V gene encodes CDR1 KGHSH and CDR2 LQKENI.